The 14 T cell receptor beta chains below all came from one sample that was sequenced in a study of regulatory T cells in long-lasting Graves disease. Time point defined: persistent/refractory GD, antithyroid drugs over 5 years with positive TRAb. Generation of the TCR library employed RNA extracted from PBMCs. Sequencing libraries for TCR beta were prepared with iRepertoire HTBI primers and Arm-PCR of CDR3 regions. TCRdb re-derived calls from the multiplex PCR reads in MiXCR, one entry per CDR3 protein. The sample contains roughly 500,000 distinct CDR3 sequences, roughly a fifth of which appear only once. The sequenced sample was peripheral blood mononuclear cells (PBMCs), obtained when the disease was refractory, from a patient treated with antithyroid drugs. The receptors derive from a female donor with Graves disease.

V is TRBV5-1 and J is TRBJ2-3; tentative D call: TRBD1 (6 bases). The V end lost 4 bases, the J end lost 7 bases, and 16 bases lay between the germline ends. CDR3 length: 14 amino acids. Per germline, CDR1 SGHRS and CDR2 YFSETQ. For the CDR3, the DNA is TGCGCCAGCAGCCCACTAGGGGGAGAGAATACGCAGTATTTT. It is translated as CASSPLGGENTQYF. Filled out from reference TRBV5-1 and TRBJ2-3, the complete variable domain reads KAGVTQTPRYLIKTRGQQVTLSCSPISGHRSVSWYQQTPGQGLQFLFEYFSETQRNKGNFPGRFSGRQFSNSRSEMNVSTLELGDSALYLCASSPLGGENTQYFGPGTRLTVL.

The DNA of the CDR3 is TGTGCCATCAGTTCCCCGGACAGAGATGGCTACACCTTC. Translated: CAISSPDRDGYTF. V and J are TRBV10-3 and TRBJ1-2, with D tentatively TRBD1 (6 bases). Trimming removed 5 bases from V and 6 bases from J, with 13 bases in between. This CDR3 is 13 amino acids long. Germline V gene sequence: CDR1 ENHRY, CDR2 SYGVKD.

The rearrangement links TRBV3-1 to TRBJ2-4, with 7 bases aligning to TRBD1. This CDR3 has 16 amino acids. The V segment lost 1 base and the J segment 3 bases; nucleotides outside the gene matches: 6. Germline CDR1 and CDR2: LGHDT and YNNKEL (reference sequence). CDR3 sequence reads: CASSQGQGLGKNIQYF. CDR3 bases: TGTGCCAGCAGCCAAGGACAGGGCTTGGGCAAAAACATTCAGTACTTC.

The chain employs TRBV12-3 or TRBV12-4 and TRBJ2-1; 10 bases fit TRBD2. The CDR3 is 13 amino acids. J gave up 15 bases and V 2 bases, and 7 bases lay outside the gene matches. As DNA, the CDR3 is TGTGCCAGCAGTTTAATAAGCGGGGGGGAGGGGTTCTTC. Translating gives CASSLISGGEGFF.

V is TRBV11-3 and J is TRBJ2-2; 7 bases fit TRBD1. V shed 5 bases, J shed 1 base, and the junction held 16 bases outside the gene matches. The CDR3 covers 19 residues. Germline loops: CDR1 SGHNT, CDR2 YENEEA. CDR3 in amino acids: CASSATLTGWDLNTGELFF. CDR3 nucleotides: TGTGCCAGCAGCGCGACCTTGACAGGGTGGGACCTGAACACCGGGGAGCTGTTTTTT.

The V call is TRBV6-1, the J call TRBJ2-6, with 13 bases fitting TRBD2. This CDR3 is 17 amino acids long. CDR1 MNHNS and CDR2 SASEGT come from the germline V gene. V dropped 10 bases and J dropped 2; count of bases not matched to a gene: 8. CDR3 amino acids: CATEGLAGPAGANVLTF. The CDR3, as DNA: TGTGCCACCGAGGGACTAGCGGGACCAGCTGGGGCCAACGTCCTGACTTTC.

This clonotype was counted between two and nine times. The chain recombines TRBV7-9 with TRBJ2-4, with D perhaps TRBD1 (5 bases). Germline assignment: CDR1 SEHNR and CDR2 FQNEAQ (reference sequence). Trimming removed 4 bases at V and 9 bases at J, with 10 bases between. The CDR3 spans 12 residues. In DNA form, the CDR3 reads TGTGCCAGCAGCTCAGGGAAGGGCATTCAGTACTTC. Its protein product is CASSSGKGIQYF.

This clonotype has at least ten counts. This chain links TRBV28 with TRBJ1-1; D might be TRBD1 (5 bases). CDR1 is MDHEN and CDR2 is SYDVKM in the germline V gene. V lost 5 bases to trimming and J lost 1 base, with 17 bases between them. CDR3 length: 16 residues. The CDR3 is CASSQTELEANTEAFF. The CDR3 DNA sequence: TGTGCCAGCAGTCAGACAGAGTTAGAAGCGAACACTGAAGCTTTCTTT.

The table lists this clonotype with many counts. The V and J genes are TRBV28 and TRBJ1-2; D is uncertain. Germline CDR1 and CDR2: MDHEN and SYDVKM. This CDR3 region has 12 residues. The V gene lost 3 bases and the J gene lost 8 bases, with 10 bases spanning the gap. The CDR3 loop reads CASSFGVKGYTF. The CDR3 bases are TGTGCCAGCAGTTTTGGGGTAAAAGGCTACACCTTC.

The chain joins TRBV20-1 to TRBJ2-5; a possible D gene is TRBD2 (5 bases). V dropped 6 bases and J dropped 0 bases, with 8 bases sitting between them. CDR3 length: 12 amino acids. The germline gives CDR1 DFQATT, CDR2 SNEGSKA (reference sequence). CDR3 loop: CSARTYQETQYF. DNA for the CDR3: TGCAGTGCAAGGACTTACCAAGAGACCCAGTACTTC.

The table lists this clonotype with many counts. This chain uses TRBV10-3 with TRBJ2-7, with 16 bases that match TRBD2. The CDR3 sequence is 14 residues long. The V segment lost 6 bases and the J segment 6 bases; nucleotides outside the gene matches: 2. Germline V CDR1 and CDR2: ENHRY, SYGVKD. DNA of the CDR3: TGTGCCATCAGAGGGACTAGCGGGAGGGTCGAGCAGTACTTC. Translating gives CAIRGTSGRVEQYF.

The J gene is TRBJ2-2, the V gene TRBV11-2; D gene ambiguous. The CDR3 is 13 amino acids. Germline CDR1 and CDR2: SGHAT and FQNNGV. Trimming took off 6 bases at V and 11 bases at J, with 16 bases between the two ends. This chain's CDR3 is CASSPDPAVELFF. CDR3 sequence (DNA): TGTGCCAGCAGTCCTGACCCGGCGGTAGAGCTGTTTTTT.

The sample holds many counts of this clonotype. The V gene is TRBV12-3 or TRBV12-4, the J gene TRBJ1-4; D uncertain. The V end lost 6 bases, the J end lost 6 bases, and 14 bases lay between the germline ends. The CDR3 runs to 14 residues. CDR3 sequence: CASRRGMGYEKLFF. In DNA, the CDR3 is TGTGCCAGCAGAAGAGGGATGGGCTATGAAAAACTGTTTTTT.

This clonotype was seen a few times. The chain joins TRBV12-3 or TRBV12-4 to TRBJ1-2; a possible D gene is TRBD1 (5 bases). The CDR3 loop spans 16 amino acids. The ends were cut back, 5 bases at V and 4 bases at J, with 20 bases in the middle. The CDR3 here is CASSHAGYGRFYGYTF. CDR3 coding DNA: TGTGCCAGCAGTCACGCAGGGTATGGGCGTTTCTATGGCTACACCTTC.